This entry is about one TCR beta chain. Its antigen has not been determined. No base-level quality is on record; no much larger clone is a single base apart. The collaborating institutions used their own protocols to collect whole blood in K2EDTA tubes. For TCRbeta analysis, collaborators shipped samples in one of three forms: frozen whole blood, isolated PBMCs, or DNA extracted from either of those sample types. The entry originates in a study of blood T cell repertoires in COVID-19 (dated by TCRdb to between 2020 and 2021). For context, the study as a whole: Samples from collaborators originated in the United States, Italy and Spain and spanned both the acute and convalescent phases of COVID-19. The repertoires were released in a freely available public database intended as a resource for research on the immune response to SARS-CoV-2. Nearly every sample came with metadata listing a de-identified subject ID, COVID-19 status, age in years and sex. The samples were drawn from the first 160 participants of the ongoing ImmuneRACE study and from 1,200 or so subjects provided by 6 global collaborators. The material from the prospective study consisted of cDNA or gDNA derived from T cells, B-cell-depleted T cells, or PBMCs. Where HLA class I and class II types were available, the types were taken from metadata supplied by the sample provider, not from assay-based typing. Deeply sampled blood TCRbeta repertoires from subjects exposed to, actively infected with, or recovered from COVID-19 were included in the dataset.

TCRbeta CDR3 regions were amplified from genomic DNA by means of the immunoSEQ Assay, a bias-controlled multiplex PCR. In the paper's pipeline: Nucleated cell counts per sample were estimated from amplification of reference gene primers within the assay. To quantify the absolute abundance of each unique TCRbeta CDR3 rearrangement, sequence reads were collapsed and filtered. Productive Simpson clonality was computed per sample as the square root of Simpson's diversity index over productive rearrangements. Imported from immuneACCESS, the table was reduced by TCRdb to in-frame sequences with V and J called. These copies leave out some clones; in studies compared against another copy, an unresolved V gene accounts for under half, and the cause of the remainder is not known. D and trimming come from the DNA, and the V and J calls and clone size come from that table. In this sample the table shows under 150,000 clones, 85% of which occur a single time. 10% to 15% of the sample is in the top ten clones.

The study at large found these results: Clinical and demographic metadata were provided uncurated, with the amount varying by source and participant.

Trimming removed 6 bases from V and 4 bases from J; the gene matches leave 6 bases unexplained. From its cysteine to its phenylalanine, the CDR3 spans 13 amino acids. Only the CDR3 portion is preserved as DNA: 39 bases, with reading frame beginning at the first base. From the germline V gene, CDR1 is MNHEY and CDR2 is SVGAGI. The chain was built from TRBV6-5 and TRBJ2-7; 7 bases in the junction line up with TRBD1. The TCR sequence derives from a human donor in a cohort sampled during active COVID-19. Sequencing input: peripheral blood. Read as DNA, the sequence is TGTGCCAGCAGACCGACAGGGTATTACGAGCAGTACTTC. Its translation reads: CASRPTGYYEQYF.